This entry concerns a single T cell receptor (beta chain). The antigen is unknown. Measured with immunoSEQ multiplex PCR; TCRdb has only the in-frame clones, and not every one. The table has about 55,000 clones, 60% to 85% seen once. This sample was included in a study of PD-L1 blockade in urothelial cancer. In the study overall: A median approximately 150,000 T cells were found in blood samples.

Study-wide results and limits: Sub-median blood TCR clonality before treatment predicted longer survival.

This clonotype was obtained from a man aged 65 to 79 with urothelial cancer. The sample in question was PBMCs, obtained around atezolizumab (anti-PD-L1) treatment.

The CDR3 is CASSRGPYTEAFF. CDR3 DNA sequence: TGTGCCAGCAGTCGCGGCCCCTACACTGAAGCTTTCTTT. J is TRBJ1-1 and V is TRBV27; D is uncertain. Deletions cut 5 bases from V and 3 bases from J, with 10 bases between. There are 13 residues in the CDR3. Germline values: CDR1 MNHEY, CDR2 SMNVEV (reference sequence).